This TCR beta chain was observed in a study of blood T cell repertoires in COVID-19. Study summary: Samples representing acute and convalescent COVID-19 were sourced from the United States, Italy and Spain. From T cells, B-cell-depleted T cells, or PBMCs came the material, which was cDNA or gDNA.

Clinical histories supplied by participants themselves formed the basis of cohort assignment. Original processing methods: Scientists estimated how many nucleated cells there were by amplifying reference gene primers. Here immunoSEQ multiplex PCR was the method, and the copy in TCRdb shows in-frame clones only, minus some. Clone size and V and J calls were adopted from that table, with D and trimming inferred from the DNA. The data show 200,000 to 300,000 clones, with roughly 88% seen just once and roughly 1.2% held by the top ten. J gave up 4 bases and V 3 bases, and 6 bases lay outside the gene matches. The CDR3 sequence is 14 residues long. CDR1 is KGHSH and CDR2 is LQKENI in the germline V gene. This clone appeared a few times.

This chain uses TRBV18 with TRBJ2-7; the match to TRBD1 covers 7 bases. This receptor was obtained from a woman aged 40 to 55 with acute COVID-19. The source material was PBMCs or T cells enriched from blood (not recorded which). Here the CDR3 DNA reads TGTGCCAGCTCACCCGCGACAGGGCCATACGAGCAGTACTTC. Protein: CASSPATGPYEQYF.